A single sample is the source of the 20 T cell receptor beta chains below, sequenced in a study of response to subunit inactivated influenza vaccine (dated by TCRdb to the late 2010s). The library came from RT-PCR. For sequencing, an Illumina HiSeq 2500 was employed. In TCRdb, the public reads were trimmed at Q25 with fastp and aligned with MiXCR, with productive beta chains retained. Every CDR3 protein is listed once, alongside the most common genes and DNA of its rows. The sample table contains about 570,000 distinct CDR3 sequences; only one count was recorded for about 11% of them. The biggest ten clones account for 11% of the sample. Separately, the same data were catalogued under a study of T cells expressing NK-cell markers. As the second publication notes: 5'RACE template switching, by which a universal primer site and unique molecular identifiers were added, was used to make TCR beta cDNA libraries.

The specimen was PBMCs from blood, collected on the day of vaccination. These receptors came from a man in his forties or fifties who received an inactivated influenza vaccine. Donor details come from another sample of the same person, matched by shared clones.

This clonotype was recorded a few times. V is TRBV6-5 and J is TRBJ1-6, with D tentatively TRBD1 (6 bases). Germline CDR1 is MNHEY and CDR2 is SVGAGI. V lost 0 bases and J lost 9, with 15 bases in between. The CDR3 length is 16 residues. This chain's CDR3 is CASSYSGQETGSPLHF. CDR3 sequence (DNA): TGTGCCAGCAGTTACTCGGGGCAGGAGACAGGTTCACCCCTCCACTTT.

Here the CDR3 DNA reads TGCAGCGTTATTCCCCGCAGGGGCACTGAAGCTTTCTTT. Amino acids: CSVIPRRGTEAFF. The V gene is TRBV29-1, the J gene TRBJ1-1; D is perhaps TRBD1 (6 bases). Germline V gene data show CDR1 as SQVTM and CDR2 as ANQGSEA. V shed 5 bases and J shed 4 bases, with 14 bases lying between them. The CDR3 has 13 residues. The full variable domain, rest sourced from reference TRBV29-1 and TRBJ1-1, is SAVISQKPSRDICQRGTSLTIQCQVDSQVTMMFWYRQQPGQSLTLIATANQGSEATYESGFVIDKFPISRPNLTFSTLTVSNMSPEDSSIYLCSVIPRRGTEAFFGQGTRLTVV.

This clonotype was seen more than once but under ten times. V is TRBV6-1 and J is TRBJ2-1; tentatively, D is TRBD1 (6 bases). Trimming took 6 bases from V and 2 from J, leaving 14 bases between them. Germline CDR1 MNHNS, CDR2 SASEGT. The CDR3 runs to 15 residues. The CDR3, as DNA: TGTGCCAGCAGAACAGGGAAGAGGGCCTACAATGAGCAGTTCTTC. Its protein product is CASRTGKRAYNEQFF.

The V and J genes are TRBV5-1 and TRBJ2-3; D remains unclear. V was trimmed by 4 bases and J by 7 bases, leaving 16 bases between them. This CDR3 is built from 14 residues. Germline CDR1 reads SGHRS; CDR2 reads YFSETQ. This chain's CDR3 is CASSPRAHRYTQYF. The CDR3 DNA follows: TGCGCCAGCAGCCCTCGGGCCCACCGCTATACGCAGTATTTT.

This clonotype was detected only a few times. The rearrangement links TRBV11-2 to TRBJ2-3; D gene unclear. Germline CDR1 SGHAT, CDR2 FQNNGV. There are 10 residues in the CDR3. Trimming took 9 bases from V and 6 from J, leaving 7 bases between them. The CDR3 bases are TGTGCCAGTGGGAAGGATACGCAGTATTTT. It yields the protein CASGKDTQYF. Together with reference TRBV11-2 and TRBJ2-3, the CDR3 gives the full variable domain: EAGVAQSPRYKIIEKRQSVAFWCNPISGHATLYWYQQILGQGPKLLIQFQNNGVVDDSQLPKDRFSAERLKGVDSTLKIQPAKLEDSAVYLCASGKDTQYFGPGTRLTVL.

This clonotype was seen only a few times. This CDR3 is CASSPGGGGETQYF. The CDR3 DNA follows: TGCGCCAGCAGCCCAGGCGGCGGGGGAGAGACCCAGTACTTC. This chain links TRBV4-1 with TRBJ2-5; TRBD2 aligns across 7 bases. V was pared by 4 bases and J by 4 bases, with 6 bases of the junction left unmatched. CDR3 length equals 14 residues. Germline assignment: CDR1 MGHRA and CDR2 YSYEKL.

Many counts were recorded for this clonotype. The gene calls are TRBV5-1 and TRBJ2-1; 7 positions match TRBD1. The length of the CDR3 is 14 residues. CDR1 and CDR2 from the germline V gene are SGHRS and YFSETQ. V gave up 0 bases and J gave up 7 bases; unmatched junction bases: 4. CDR3 amino acids: CASSLVGTANEQFF. The CDR3 nucleotides read TGCGCCAGCAGCTTGGTTGGGACAGCGAATGAGCAGTTCTTC.

This clonotype has at least ten counts. This sequence joins TRBV5-1 and TRBJ2-1; 12 bases are shared with TRBD2. Germline V gene sequence: CDR1 SGHRS, CDR2 YFSETQ. With 0 bases clipped from V and 4 bases from J, the junction kept 2 bases outside the gene matches. The CDR3 has 16 residues. CDR3 protein: CASSLGGTSGYNEQFF. DNA of the CDR3: TGCGCCAGCAGCTTGGGCGGGACTAGCGGGTACAATGAGCAGTTCTTC. Combining the CDR3 with reference TRBV5-1 and TRBJ2-1 gives the whole variable domain KAGVTQTPRYLIKTRGQQVTLSCSPISGHRSVSWYQQTPGQGLQFLFEYFSETQRNKGNFPGRFSGRQFSNSRSEMNVSTLELGDSALYLCASSLGGTSGYNEQFFGPGTRLTVL.

This chain uses TRBV20-1 with TRBJ2-7; 11 nucleotides align to TRBD2. This CDR3 spans 13 amino acids. Germline loops: CDR1 DFQATT, CDR2 SNEGSKA (reference sequence). V trimming: 4 bases; J trimming: 3 bases; junction bases outside the gene matches: 2. The CDR3: CSANSGGDYEQYF. In DNA form, the CDR3 reads TGCAGTGCTAATAGCGGGGGGGACTACGAGCAGTACTTC.

This clonotype was observed a few times. The genes are TRBV7-9 and TRBJ1-4; D is ambiguous. In germline, CDR1 is SEHNR, CDR2 FQNEAQ (reference sequence). V was trimmed by 5 bases and J by 0 bases, leaving 10 bases between them. The CDR3 covers 15 residues. CDR3 in DNA: TGTGCCAGCAGCCCCCAAACAGCAACTAATGAAAAACTGTTTTTT. Its protein is CASSPQTATNEKLFF.

This clonotype was detected a few times. The gene calls are TRBV6-5 and TRBJ1-1, with 9 bases fitting TRBD1. With 4 bases clipped from V and 4 bases from J, the junction kept 10 bases outside the gene matches. This CDR3 has 16 residues. Germline V gene sequence: CDR1 MNHEY, CDR2 SVGAGI. The CDR3 reads CASSSLTVQGATEAFF. In nucleotides, the CDR3 is TGTGCCAGCAGTTCCTTAACGGTACAGGGGGCCACTGAAGCTTTCTTT.

Ten or more counts support this clonotype. The chain carries TRBV20-1 and TRBJ2-1, with 14 positions matching TRBD2. Trimming took 6 bases from V and 6 from J; bases not matched to a gene: 4. Germline CDR1 and CDR2: DFQATT and SNEGSKA (reference sequence). This CDR3 comprises 14 residues. CDR3 nucleotides: TGCAGTGCAGGGGGACTAGCGGGAGCCAATGAGCAGTTCTTC. Encoded protein: CSAGGLAGANEQFF.

V usage is TRBV5-8 and J usage is TRBJ2-1, with no clear D. Germline V gene lookup returns CDR1 SGHTS and CDR2 YDEGEE. This CDR3 spans 11 amino acids. Trimming removed 2 bases from V and 12 bases from J, with 9 bases in between. The CDR3 DNA reads TGTGCCAGCAGCTTCGTGAAAGTGCAGTTCTTC. This gives the protein CASSFVKVQFF.

In its sample, this clonotype was seen a few times. V is TRBV6-2 or TRBV6-3 and J is TRBJ2-1; D possibly corresponds to TRBD1 (5 bases). Trimming stripped 2 bases from V and 10 bases from J, with 21 bases between. Looked up from germline, CDR1 is MNHEY and CDR2 is SVGEGT. The CDR3 is 16 amino acids. The CDR3 DNA reads TGTGCCAGCAGTTACCTGGGGCCCAGCCTGGCCGGGGAGCAGTTCTTC. It translates to CASSYLGPSLAGEQFF.

This clonotype was picked up a small number of times. V gene TRBV6-2 or TRBV6-3 combines with J gene TRBJ2-5; D may match TRBD1 or TRBD2 (5 bases each). Looked up from germline, CDR1 is MNHEY and CDR2 is SVGEGT. The CDR3 is 16 amino acids. Trimming took 0 bases from V and 2 from J, leaving 13 bases between them. The CDR3: CASSYSKSWGQETQYF. Here the CDR3 DNA reads TGTGCCAGCAGTTACTCGAAGTCATGGGGGCAAGAGACCCAGTACTTC.

This clonotype was seen a few times. The chain combines TRBV9 with TRBJ2-3; TRBD1 matches 10 bases. From germline, CDR1 is SGDLS and CDR2 YYNGEE. CDR3 length: 16 residues. J lost 4 bases, V lost 4 bases, and 9 bases had no gene match. DNA of the CDR3: TGTGCCAGCAGCTCTCAGACAGGGGGCCGACCAGATACGCAGTATTTT. Translation gives CASSSQTGGRPDTQYF.

This chain joins TRBV18 and TRBJ2-3; D not certain. This CDR3 region has 13 residues. V shed 2 bases and J shed 2 bases, with 5 bases lying between them. Per germline, CDR1 KGHSH and CDR2 LQKENI. CDR3 DNA: TGTGCCAGCTCACCATTTCCCACAGATACGCAGTATTTT. It yields the protein CASSPFPTDTQYF.

The chain uses TRBV10-2 and TRBJ1-2, with TRBD1 matching 10 bases. CDR1 is WSHSY, CDR2 SAAADI, per germline. V shed 6 bases, J shed 2 bases, and the junction held 3 bases outside the gene matches. The CDR3 runs to 14 residues. The CDR3 is CASRLGQGNYGYTF. The CDR3 coding sequence is TGCGCCAGCAGGCTGGGACAGGGGAACTATGGCTACACCTTC.

V is TRBV30 and J is TRBJ2-1; 7 nucleotides match TRBD2. Trimming took 0 bases from V and 4 from J; bases not matched to a gene: 9. The CDR3 spans 16 residues. Germline CDR1 and CDR2: GTSNPN and SVGIG (reference sequence). The CDR3 DNA follows: TGTGCCTGGAGTGTTGGGGGTAGCGGGCTTTACAATGAGCAGTTCTTC. It codes for CAWSVGGSGLYNEQFF.

This clonotype turned up a few times. In DNA form, the CDR3 reads TGCGCCAGCAGCCCGAGCGTGGCAGGGGGCACAGATACGCAGTATTTT. It translates to CASSPSVAGGTDTQYF. The chain is built from TRBV5-1 and TRBJ2-3, with a tentative D call TRBD1 (6 bases). V lost 4 bases, J lost 1 base, and 16 bases lay in between. Per germline, CDR1 SGHRS and CDR2 YFSETQ. This CDR3 is 16 amino acids long.